Listed below are T cell receptor beta chains from one sample, sequenced in a study of cytomegalovirus exposure and HLA in healthy donors. Sequencing was performed with immunoSEQ multiplex PCR; in TCRdb, only in-frame clones are kept and a portion is missing. The sample records roughly 180,000 clones, approximately 89% being singletons. The sequenced sample was PBMCs. These receptors all come from a man aged 25-45 years in good health and CMV-seropositive. The CDR3 runs from the conserved cysteine through the conserved F or W. The D gene is left open where the match is weak. Clone size is stated in some rows and not others, as once, few, many or a class when expanded.

D	V	length	J	size	DNA	CDR3
.	TRBV14	13	TRBJ2-5	.	TGTGCCAGCAGCCAAGAAGGGAGGGAGACCCAGTACTTC	CASSQEGRETQYF
.	TRBV7-2	12	TRBJ1-2	.	TGTGCCAGCAGCTTAGTTGGGGATGGCTACACCTTC	CASSLVGDGYTF
TRBD1	TRBV5-4	17	TRBJ1-4	once	TGTGCCAGCAGCCCCAAAGGGGGACAGGGGACATATGAAAAACTGTTTTTT	CASSPKGGQGTYEKLFF
TRBD2	TRBV7-8	14	TRBJ2-7	.	TGTGCCAGCAGCTTAGAGGGACTAGCGCCAGAGCAGTACTTC	CASSLEGLAPEQYF
.	TRBV4-3	13	TRBJ2-5	.	TGCGCCAGCAGCCAAGAAGGGGATCAGACCCAGTACTTC	CASSQEGDQTQYF
.	TRBV28	12	TRBJ2-7	.	TGTGCCAGCAGTCTGAGGGGGGACGAGCAGTACTTC	CASSLRGDEQYF
.	TRBV11-3	12	TRBJ1-2	.	TGTGCCAGCAGCTTATTCCCCGGCGGCTACACCTTC	CASSLFPGGYTF
.	TRBV6-1	11	TRBJ1-1	.	TGTGCCAGCAGTGAGTACACTGAAGCTTTCTTT	CASSEYTEAFF
.	TRBV9	14	TRBJ1-5	.	TGTGCCAGCAGCGTAAGCGGGAGCAATCAGCCCCAGCATTTT	CASSVSGSNQPQHF
.	TRBV7-9	13	TRBJ2-3	.	TGTGCCAGCAGGGCCATTCATAGGGATACGCAGTATTTT	CASRAIHRDTQYF
TRBD2	TRBV9	14	TRBJ2-3	.	TGTGCCAGCAGCGTAGGGACTAGCGGGAAAGGGCAGTATTTT	CASSVGTSGKGQYF
.	TRBV4-3	15	TRBJ2-7	.	TGCGCCAGCAGCCAGGGGGACGGGTCTTCCTACGAGCAGTACTTC	CASSQGDGSSYEQYF
.	TRBV7-9	14	TRBJ2-7	.	TGTGCCAGCAGCTTCCCAGGGTATGCCTACGAGCAGTACTTC	CASSFPGYAYEQYF
TRBD2	TRBV15	16	TRBJ2-7	.	TGTGCCACCAGCAGCGGACTAGCGGGGGGGCCGTACGAGCAGTACTTC	CATSSGLAGGPYEQYF
TRBD1	TRBV6-5	15	TRBJ2-7	.	TGTGCCAGCAGTTACTCCGGGACAGGGACCTACGAGCAGTACTTC	CASSYSGTGTYEQYF
.	TRBV9	15	TRBJ2-1	.	TGTGCCAGCAGCGTAGGGCTAGCCGCTCACGATGAGCAGTTCTTC	CASSVGLAAHDEQFF
.	TRBV2	13	TRBJ2-5	.	TGTGCCAGCAGTGCAGAGTCCCAAGAGACCCAGTACTTC	CASSAESQETQYF
TRBD2	TRBV6-5	16	TRBJ2-1	.	TGTGCCAGCAGTTACGTAGCGGGGGGTCATTACAATGAGCAGTTCTTC	CASSYVAGGHYNEQFF
TRBD1	TRBV30	14	TRBJ2-1	few	TGTGCCTGGAGTAAAAGGACAGGGCACAATGAGCAGTTCTTC	CAWSKRTGHNEQFF
TRBD2	TRBV4-1	16	TRBJ2-1	.	TGCGCCAGCAGCCGTACCCCAGCGGGAAGTAAAAATGAGCAGTTCTTC	CASSRTPAGSKNEQFF
.	TRBV19	15	TRBJ2-7	.	TGTGCCAGTAGTATAGGGAGGGGGCAATCCTACGAGCAGTACTTC	CASSIGRGQSYEQYF
.	TRBV7-7	13	TRBJ2-7	.	TGTGCTAGCAGCTCCTACAACTCCTACGAGCAGTACTTC	CASSSYNSYEQYF
.	TRBV11-2	15	TRBJ1-4	.	TGTGCCAGCAGCTTAGAGTCCAGGGCCGGGGGAAAACTGTTTTTT	CASSLESRAGGKLFF
.	TRBV6-1	11	TRBJ2-7	.	TGTGCCAGCAGCCAGGATTACGAGCAGTACTTC	CASSQDYEQYF
.	TRBV7-8	13	TRBJ1-5	few	TGTGCCAGCAGCTTAGGGTCGACTCAGCCCCAGCATTTT	CASSLGSTQPQHF
.	TRBV27	10	TRBJ1-4	.	TGTGCGATCAACGGGGAAAAACTGTTTTTT	CAINGEKLFF
TRBD2	TRBV11-1	19	TRBJ2-1	once	TGTGCCAGCAGCCCCCTAACGGGACTAGCGGGCCGGGCCTACAATGAGCAGTTCTTC	CASSPLTGLAGRAYNEQFF
TRBD1	TRBV5-1	17	TRBJ1-6	few	TGCGCCAGCAGCCGCCGGGACAGGGGCTCCTATAATTCACCCCTCCACTTT	CASSRRDRGSYNSPLHF
TRBD1	TRBV6-1	14	TRBJ2-1	.	TGTGCCAGCAGCCAAGGGACAGGGTACAATGAGCAGTTCTTC	CASSQGTGYNEQFF
TRBD2	TRBV5-6	16	TRBJ2-4	.	TGTGCCAGCAGCCCGATAGGGACTAGCGTGAAAAACATTCAGTACTTC	CASSPIGTSVKNIQYF
.	TRBV5-1	14	TRBJ2-7	few	TGCGCCAGCAGCTTAGGAGCGGGCTTTTACGAGCAGTACTTC	CASSLGAGFYEQYF
.	TRBV6-5	13	TRBJ2-7	.	TGTGCCAGTTCAAGCTCAATCCTCGGCGAGCAGTACTTC	CASSSSILGEQYF
TRBD2	TRBV7-2	15	TRBJ2-3	.	TGTGCCAGCAGCGTGCGGGGGGGGGACACAGATACGCAGTATTTT	CASSVRGGDTDTQYF
.	TRBV5-6	15	TRBJ2-5	.	TGTGCCAGCAGCTTGTTCAACGGTTTACAAGAGACCCAGTACTTC	CASSLFNGLQETQYF
TRBD1	TRBV27	13	TRBJ1-6	.	TGTGCCAGTTCCGGGACAGCAAATTCACCCCTCCACTTT	CASSGTANSPLHF